This TCR beta chain is from a study of CD8+CD57+ T cells in acquired aplastic anemia. The wider study: The average for DNA from sorted CD4+ and CD8+ cells was about 2.9 ug. Healthy donors yielded 8.5 million to 13 million CD4+ cell reads on average.

The use of genomic DNA as template underpinned the TCR beta VDJ and CDR3 profiling. TCRdb re-analysed the reads in MiXCR, keeping a single row per CDR3 protein. The repertoire holds about 130,000 distinct CDR3 sequences, around 48% seen once, with roughly 2.7% in the top ten. This clonotype originated in a human donor in good health, serving as a control. Input material: sorted CD4+, CD8+, or CD8+CD57+ T cells (not recorded which) from PBMCs.

The CDR3: CASSINEQYF. The CDR3 DNA follows: TGTGCCAGCAGCATAAATGAGCAGTATTTT. The rearrangement uses TRBV7-2 and TRBJ2-3; no clear D gene. V was trimmed by 5 bases and J by 11 bases, leaving 8 bases between them. Germline-derived CDR1 and CDR2 are SGHTA and FQGNSA. The CDR3 covers 10 residues.